This TCR beta chain was found in a study of cytomegalovirus exposure and HLA in healthy donors. Whole-study context: Earlier findings included approximately 120 million unique TCR beta sequences obtained from 150 million to 200 million T cells. Findings of the study overall: The authors considered a cluster of highly shared sequence variants likely to be a sequencing artifact. Presence/absence comparisons presumed near-even sequencing depth among donors.

The PCR made use of 60 Vbeta and 13 Jbeta primers. Libraries were prepared by immunoSEQ multiplex PCR; TCRdb keeps only in-frame clonotypes and omits some of them. The table records 160,000 or so clones, roughly 82% of them present only once. As for this clone: Its antigen is not identified.

V was pared by 5 bases and J by 5 bases, with 8 bases of the junction left unmatched. CDR1 is SEHNR and CDR2 is FQNEAQ in the germline V gene (reference sequence). CDR3 size: 15 residues. Sequenced input: PBMCs. The source is a woman between 50 and 59 years old in good health and CMV-seropositive. The V gene is TRBV7-9, the J gene TRBJ2-1; the match to TRBD2 covers 8 bases. The CDR3 reads CASSPRLARHNEQFF. DNA for the CDR3: TGTGCCAGCAGCCCCAGACTAGCGAGGCACAATGAGCAGTTCTTC.